This T cell receptor beta chain was profiled in a study of CD8 T cells in ankylosing spondylitis. General study results and limits: Matched synovial fluid from ankylosing spondylitis patients was reported to be enriched for disease-linked clones. Within peripheral blood, clones linked to disease were CD8+ and relatively rare. What seemed typical of ankylosing spondylitis blood was a TCR beta motif built from roughly 8 highly homologous variants.

With molecular barcodes, quantitative 5'-RACE was used to make the TCR beta libraries. Each CDR3 protein is one row after TCRdb ran MiXCR on the 5' RACE reads. The table has some 220,000 distinct CDR3 sequences, about 7% seen once; the top ten hold 14%. Germline V gene lookup returns CDR1 SSHAT and CDR2 FNYEAQ (reference sequence). This CDR3 contains 15 residues. In this sample, this clonotype turned up many times. Its antigen is currently unknown. One end of the junction varies from germline; a read error may be responsible. The source material was blood, either unsorted or a sorted T cell fraction (not recorded which). This TCR derives from a male donor with ankylosing spondylitis. The chain has TRBV7-7 and TRBJ2-5; 8 bases line up with TRBD2. CDR3 in amino acids: CASSLAGLSQETQYF. As DNA, the CDR3 is TGTGCTAGCAGCTTAGCGGGACTCTCCCAAGAGACCCAGTACTTC.